This T cell receptor (beta chain) was identified in a study of T cells and Merkel cell carcinoma outcomes. Study-level findings and limits: Repertoire plus T-cell density reportedly predicted Merkel cell carcinoma outcomes.

The germline CDR1 and CDR2 sequences are SEHNR and FQNEAQ (reference sequence). J was trimmed by 10 bases and V by 5 bases; bases with no gene match: 9. This CDR3 contains 13 residues. For this clone: Its antigen is currently unknown.

Clones were sequenced by immunoSEQ multiplex PCR, and TCRdb holds only the in-frame ones, with some missing. This table has thousands of clones, around 80% appearing once. The genes are TRBV7-9 and TRBJ1-1, with 8 bases aligning to TRBD1. The source of this sequence is a human donor with Merkel cell carcinoma. The sequenced material came from tumor tissue from Merkel cell carcinoma. CDR3 bases: TGTGCCAGCAGCATCGGACAGGGTAGTGTAGCTTTCTTT. The encoded protein is CASSIGQGSVAFF.